This T cell receptor (beta chain) derives from a study of cytomegalovirus exposure and HLA in healthy donors. General study points: Donors were assumed by presence/absence analyses to have roughly uniform sequencing depth. Reports state that TCR beta sequences accurately predicted most subjects' HLA-A and HLA-B alleles. Previously analyzed data showed that most TCR beta V segments were productive at a frequency of about 90% or about 30%.

PCR employed 60 Vbeta and 13 Jbeta primers. Some clones are missing from TCRdb's copy, which holds only in-frame ones; the method was immunoSEQ multiplex PCR. The sample records approximately 160,000 clones, about four fifths being singletons. Germline assignment: CDR1 SGHTA and CDR2 FQGNSA. Trimming cost V 8 bases and J 8 bases, with 22 bases left between them. The CDR3 extends over 15 amino acids. At sampling all donors were nominally healthy, likely with unrecorded immune exposures. This clone occurred once. Its specificity is not known. The sample was PBMCs. The rearrangement links TRBV7-2 to TRBJ2-1, with a possible D match to TRBD2 (7 bases). This TCR was sampled from a girl aged 5-17 years in good health and CMV-seropositive. The CDR3 DNA reads as TGTGCCAGCCACCGGATCGAGGGGGGGCCTCATGAGCAGTTCTTC. Encoded protein: CASHRIEGGPHEQFF.